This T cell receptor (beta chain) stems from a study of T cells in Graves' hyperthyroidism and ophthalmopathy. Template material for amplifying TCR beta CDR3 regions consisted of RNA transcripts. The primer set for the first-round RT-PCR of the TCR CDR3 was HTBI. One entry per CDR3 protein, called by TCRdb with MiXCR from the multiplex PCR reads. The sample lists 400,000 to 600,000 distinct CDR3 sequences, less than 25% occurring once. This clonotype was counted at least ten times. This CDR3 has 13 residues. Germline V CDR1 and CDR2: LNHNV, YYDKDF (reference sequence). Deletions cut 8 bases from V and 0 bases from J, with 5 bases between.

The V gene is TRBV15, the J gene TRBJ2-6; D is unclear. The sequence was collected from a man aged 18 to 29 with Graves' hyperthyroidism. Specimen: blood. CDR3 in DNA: TGTGCCACCGAGGTCTCTGGGGCCAACGTCCTGACTTTC. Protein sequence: CATEVSGANVLTF.